These 25 T cell receptor beta chains share one sample of origin, sequenced in a study of shared clonotypes between healthy human individuals. Terminally differentiated effector memory CD45RA+ cells were excluded by CCR7 positive selection of CD45RO-negative cells. The protocol was immunoSEQ multiplex PCR, while the TCRdb copy is restricted to in-frame clones and leaves out a portion. The data hold about 2 million clones, with just under 95% observed a single time. Material for sequencing was naive CD8+ T cells sorted from blood. Receptors were obtained from a man between 18 and 35 years old in good health.

A note on this clone: Additional DNA sequences in this sample encode the identical CDR3. The chain uses TRBV6-1 and TRBJ2-7; D gene unclear. The germline V gene has CDR1 MNHNS and CDR2 SASEGT. The CDR3 has 11 residues. Trimming left V 3 bases short and J 5 bases short, with 5 bases between. The CDR3 sequence is CASSDWDEQYF. The DNA for the CDR3 is TGTGCCAGCAGTGATTGGGACGAGCAGTACTTC.

The CDR3 bases are TGTGCCAGCAGAAGTCTAGCGCCTAGGGGAGAGGGTGGCTACACCTTC. Amino acid sequence: CASRSLAPRGEGGYTF. This chain connects TRBV5-5 to TRBJ1-2; TRBD1 might be the D (5 bases). Germline CDR1 and CDR2: SGHKS and YYEKEE (reference sequence). The CDR3 sequence is 16 residues long. Deletions cut 5 bases from V and 7 bases from J, with 24 bases between.

The V call is TRBV27, the J call TRBJ2-5; TRBD1 matches 7 bases. V lost 5 bases and J lost 1; bases outside the gene matches: 4. This CDR3 contains 14 residues. The germline V gene has CDR1 MNHEY and CDR2 SMNVEV (reference sequence). The CDR3 DNA reads TGTGCCAGCAGTAACCGGGACAGCCAAGAGACCCAGTACTTC. Translated, it gives CASSNRDSQETQYF.

This clone is a singleton in its sample. This chain joins TRBV5-1 and TRBJ1-2; D is ambiguous. V was cut by 3 bases and J by 8 bases, with 8 bases left in between. The CDR3 is 11 amino acids. The germline V gene has CDR1 SGHRS and CDR2 YFSETQ. CDR3 residues: CASSSNLGYTF. The CDR3 DNA is TGCGCCAGCAGCTCCAACCTCGGCTACACCTTC.

There are a few counts of this clone. The chain couples TRBV9 to TRBJ2-5; TRBD1 aligns across 10 bases. The CDR3 totals 15 residues. CDR1 is SGDLS and CDR2 is YYNGEE in the germline V gene. V shed 3 bases and J 5 bases; nucleotides not matched to a gene: 7. CDR3 DNA: TGTGCCAGCAGCGGGGAGACAGGGGGCTGGGAGACCCAGTACTTC. Its translation: CASSGETGGWETQYF.

V gene TRBV18 combines with J gene TRBJ2-7; weak D call: TRBD1 (6 bases). Germline CDR1 and CDR2: KGHSH and LQKENI. Trimming removed 4 bases at V and 7 bases at J, with 14 bases between. The CDR3 is made up of 13 amino acids. DNA for the CDR3: TGTGCCAGCTCACTCCAGGGGTCGGGTGAGCAGTACTTC. The encoded protein is CASSLQGSGEQYF.

This sequence joins TRBV23-1 and TRBJ1-1, with a possible D match to TRBD1 (5 bases). TRBV23-1 is recorded as an ORF, its role being uncertain. The CDR3 has 15 residues. Trimming cost V 0 bases and J 1 base, with 9 bases left between them. CDR3 region: CASSQSDRWNTEAFF. The DNA of the CDR3 is TGCGCCAGCAGTCAATCCGACAGATGGAACACTGAAGCTTTCTTT.

The genes are TRBV2 and TRBJ1-2, with D possibly TRBD1 on 5 matching bases. Germline CDR1 reads SNHLY; CDR2 reads FYNNEI. The CDR3 contains 15 residues. V lost 6 bases to trimming and J lost 3 bases, with 17 bases between them. In DNA form, the CDR3 reads TGTGCCAGCAGGGGGTTCAGGGTTAAGGACTATGGCTACACCTTC. This gives the protein CASRGFRVKDYGYTF.

V and J are TRBV6-1 and TRBJ1-1, with 7 bases matching TRBD1. The germline CDR1 and CDR2 sequences are MNHNS and SASEGT. The CDR3 is made up of 15 amino acids. Trimming cost V 5 bases and J 3 bases; bases outside gene matches: 9. Here the CDR3 reads CASSQQGRGDTEAFF. CDR3 DNA sequence: TGTGCCAGCAGTCAACAGGGGAGGGGGGACACTGAAGCTTTCTTT.

V is TRBV18 and J is TRBJ2-7; a weak D match, TRBD2 (6 bases). CDR3 length equals 15 residues. Germline loops: CDR1 KGHSH, CDR2 LQKENI. The V end was cut by 0 bases, the J end by 2 bases, with 11 bases between. DNA of the CDR3: TGTGCCAGCTCACCACCGGAGGGAACCCCCTACGAGCAGTACTTC. It translates to CASSPPEGTPYEQYF.

This clone was seen only once. The rearrangement uses TRBV13 and TRBJ2-2; no clear D. Looked up from germline, CDR1 is PRHDT and CDR2 is FYEKMQ (reference sequence). V gave up 4 bases and J gave up 6 bases, with 12 bases separating them. The CDR3 covers 14 residues. CDR3 amino acids: CASSSTERPGELFF. For the CDR3, the DNA is TGTGCCAGCAGCTCGACCGAGCGCCCCGGGGAGCTGTTTTTT.

The chain has TRBV14 and TRBJ2-7; 7 nucleotides match TRBD2. Per germline, CDR1 SGHDN and CDR2 FVKESK. This CDR3 contains 15 residues. Trimming cost V 1 base and J 3 bases; bases outside gene matches: 6. The CDR3 is CASSQAQGGYYEQYF. The CDR3 DNA follows: TGTGCCAGCAGCCAAGCGCAGGGAGGGTACTACGAGCAGTACTTC. Full variable domain (remainder filled in from reference TRBV14 and TRBJ2-7): EAGVTQFPSHSVIEKGQTVTLRCDPISGHDNLYWYRRVMGKEIKFLLHFVKESKQDESGMPNNRFLAERTGGTYSTLKVQPAELEDSGVYFCASSQAQGGYYEQYFGPGTRLTVT.

The genes are TRBV2 and TRBJ2-7, with D hard to call. V shed 8 bases and J shed 0 bases, with 8 bases lying between them. Germline values: CDR1 SNHLY, CDR2 FYNNEI. The CDR3 is made up of 12 amino acids. The CDR3 here is CASQRFSYEQYF. The CDR3 coding sequence is TGTGCCAGCCAAAGGTTCTCCTACGAGCAGTACTTC.

The genes are TRBV27 and TRBJ1-6, with 7 bases matching TRBD1. The CDR3 length is 16 residues. Germline V gives CDR1 MNHEY, CDR2 SMNVEV (reference sequence). Trimming at V came to 11 bases and at J to 0 bases, leaving 10 bases not matched to a gene. CDR3 nucleotides: TGTGCCTGCACGGGACAGTTGAGCTCCTATAATTCACCCCTCCACTTT. Protein product: CACTGQLSSYNSPLHF.

The chain links TRBV15 to TRBJ2-3, with TRBD2 matching 12 bases. This CDR3 has 17 amino acids. In germline, CDR1 is LNHNV, CDR2 YYDKDF (reference sequence). With V trimmed by 4 bases and J by 0 bases, 5 bases remained unmatched. CDR3 protein: CATSTGTSGPSTDTQYF. The CDR3 nucleotides are TGTGCCACCAGCACTGGGACTAGCGGGCCTAGCACAGATACGCAGTATTTT.

This chain uses TRBV10-3 with TRBJ1-5, with unresolved D. The V end was cut by 0 bases, the J end by 5 bases, with 11 bases between. Germline CDR1 is ENHRY and CDR2 is SYGVKD. The CDR3 runs 15 residues. As DNA, the CDR3 is TGTGCCATCAGTGAGTCTAGCCCCGCGGATCAGCCCCAGCATTTT. This gives the protein CAISESSPADQPQHF.

Comments on this clone: Different DNA sequences within this sample yield the same CDR3. The chain carries TRBV11-2 and TRBJ2-5, with TRBD2 matching 7 bases. Germline CDR1 and CDR2: SGHAT and FQNNGV. CDR3 length equals 14 residues. V was clipped by 2 bases and J by 2 bases; unmatched bases: 2. The CDR3 is CASSLWGGQETQYF. DNA of the CDR3: TGTGCCAGCAGCTTATGGGGGGGGCAAGAGACCCAGTACTTC.

In DNA, the CDR3 is TGTGCCAGTTCACCGGGACAGGGGATGGTCTATGGCTACACCTTC. The encoded protein is CASSPGQGMVYGYTF. The chain is built from TRBV6-1 and TRBJ1-2; TRBD1 matches 10 bases. The junction had 11 bases not matched to a gene; V was cut back by 9 bases and J by 4 bases. Per germline, CDR1 MNHNS and CDR2 SASEGT. The CDR3 is made up of 15 amino acids.

V and J are TRBV7-9 and TRBJ2-7, with 8 bases lining up with TRBD1. The V gene's germline CDR1 is SEHNR and CDR2 FQNEAQ (reference sequence). V lost 1 base and J lost 0; bases outside the gene matches: 5. CDR3 length equals 16 residues. The CDR3 loop reads CASSLGEGQGSYEQYF. As DNA, the CDR3 is TGTGCCAGCAGCTTAGGAGAAGGACAGGGCTCCTACGAGCAGTACTTC.

A single count supports this clone. Other DNA sequences within the sample encode an identical CDR3. The chain employs TRBV6-1 and TRBJ1-5; D not certain. V gave up 1 base and J gave up 1 base, with 5 bases separating them. Germline V lookup: CDR1 MNHNS, CDR2 SASEGT. The CDR3 runs to 14 residues. The DNA for the CDR3 is TGTGCCAGCAGTGAAGGGGGAAGCAATCAGCCCCAGCATTTT. Its translation: CASSEGGSNQPQHF.

V usage is TRBV19 and J usage is TRBJ2-5; tentatively, D is TRBD2 (6 bases). This CDR3 region has 14 residues. V dropped 4 bases and J dropped 1 base, with 10 bases sitting between them. Germline-derived CDR1 and CDR2 are LNHDA and SQIVND (reference sequence). The CDR3 DNA is TGTGCCAGTAGTAGAAGGGACTTCCAAGAGACCCAGTACTTC. It yields the protein CASSRRDFQETQYF.

This rearrangement joins TRBV4-3 to TRBJ1-2, with TRBD1 matching 9 bases. The J segment lost 6 bases and the V segment lost 4 bases, leaving 12 bases of the junction unmatched. This CDR3 is built from 16 residues. Germline lookup yields CDR1 LGHNA and CDR2 YSLEER. The CDR3 region is CASSLRPGTGYDGYTF. CDR3 coding DNA: TGCGCCAGCAGCCTTCGTCCCGGGACAGGGTACGATGGCTACACCTTC.

The chain carries TRBV11-2 and TRBJ2-7; 8 bases align to TRBD2. CDR3 length: 15 amino acids. J lost 6 bases, V lost 5 bases, and 12 bases had no gene match. Germline-derived CDR1 and CDR2 are SGHAT and FQNNGV. CDR3 sequence reads: CASSTQVGLEREQYF. The CDR3 DNA reads as TGTGCCAGCAGCACTCAAGTGGGACTAGAACGCGAGCAGTACTTC. The full variable domain, in which reference TRBV11-2 and TRBJ2-7 provide the parts outside the CDR3, is EAGVAQSPRYKIIEKRQSVAFWCNPISGHATLYWYQQILGQGPKLLIQFQNNGVVDDSQLPKDRFSAERLKGVDSTLKIQPAKLEDSAVYLCASSTQVGLEREQYFGPGTRLTVT.

This clone has a handful of counts. Other DNA sequences in this sample translate to the same CDR3. This chain links TRBV27 with TRBJ2-7, with 11 bases aligning to TRBD2. The J segment lost 3 bases and the V segment lost 2 bases, leaving 3 bases of the junction unmatched. CDR1 and CDR2 from the germline V gene are MNHEY and SMNVEV (reference sequence). CDR3 length: 15 residues. The CDR3, as DNA: TGTGCCAGCAGTTTAGGGCTAGCGGGAGGCTACGAGCAGTACTTC. Its translation is CASSLGLAGGYEQYF.

The rearrangement links TRBV7-6 to TRBJ2-1; 7 bases are a match to TRBD1. Losses at the gene ends were 3 bases for V and 4 bases for J; bases not matched to a gene: 9. Germline V lookup: CDR1 SGHVS, CDR2 FNYEAQ. This CDR3 contains 16 residues. Here the CDR3 DNA reads TGTGCCAGCAGCTTGACTACAGGGGTCCTATACAATGAGCAGTTCTTC. Translated, it gives CASSLTTGVLYNEQFF.